This TCR beta chain was recovered during a study of high-grade serous ovarian cancer treatment subgroups. Study context: Samples averaged 14,192 reads and roughly 7,700 unique TCR beta rearrangements. Study findings and constraints: Higher neoantigen levels went with greater TCR clonal relatedness. Only CDR3 was analyzed; CDR1 and CDR2 were not. Same-patient tumor repertoires overlapped at about 0.1 to 0.8; different patients barely overlapped.

The tumor samples were collected prior to definitive surgery or chemotherapy. Looked up from germline, CDR1 is SQVTM and CDR2 is ANQGSEA. Trimming cost V 4 bases and J 2 bases, with 14 bases left between them. The CDR3 is made up of 14 amino acids. Clones were read by immunoSEQ multiplex PCR, and TCRdb kept only the in-frame ones, dropping some. The sample lists about 11,000 clones, 80% to 85% occurring once. To note about this clone: Its antigen is as yet unknown.

The sequencing sample was made of tumor tissue. The rearrangement joins TRBV29-1 to TRBJ2-5; no clear D. The source of this sequence is a human donor with high-grade serous ovarian cancer. The CDR3 DNA follows: TGCAGCGTTGTGTATACGGGCATGCAAGAGACCCAGTACTTC. Translated: CSVVYTGMQETQYF. The full variable domain, completed using reference TRBV29-1 and TRBJ2-5, is SAVISQKPSRDICQRGTSLTIQCQVDSQVTMMFWYRQQPGQSLTLIATANQGSEATYESGFVIDKFPISRPNLTFSTLTVSNMSPEDSSIYLCSVVYTGMQETQYFGPGTRLLVL.